Listed below are T cell receptor beta chains from one sample, sequenced in a study of cytomegalovirus exposure and HLA in healthy donors. Clones were sequenced by immunoSEQ multiplex PCR, and TCRdb holds only the in-frame ones, with some missing. The sample lists over 150,000 clones, approximately 85% occurring once. Sequenced input: PBMCs. The receptors here all came from a girl aged 10-17 years in good health and CMV-seropositive. CDR3s include the opening cysteine and the closing phenylalanine or tryptophan. D genes are given only for firm matches. Some rows have no size entry. The others give once, few or many, or a class for an expanded clone.

V gene	D gene	J gene	clone size	CDR3 DNA	CDR3 protein
TRBV29-1	-	TRBJ1-1	-	TGCAGCGTTGGGTATACGGGGGGAAGGAGGACTGAAGCTTTCTTT	CSVGYTGGRRTEAFF
TRBV7-9	-	TRBJ2-6	-	TGTGCCAGCAGCCCTCCAGGGGACTCTGGGGCCAACGTCCTGACTTTC	CASSPPGDSGANVLTF
TRBV6-6	TRBD1	TRBJ1-5	-	TGTGCCAGCAGTGGGGGGACAGGGAATCAGCCCCAGCATTTT	CASSGGTGNQPQHF
TRBV23-1	TRBD1	TRBJ1-5	-	TGCGCCAACATTGGGGGACAGGAGAAACCTGGCAATCAGCCCCAGCATTTT	CANIGGQEKPGNQPQHF
TRBV15	TRBD1	TRBJ1-3	-	TGTGCCACCAGCAGAGATCAAGGGACAGGGGTCTCCGGAAACACCATATATTTT	CATSRDQGTGVSGNTIYF
TRBV19	-	TRBJ1-5	-	TGTGCCAGTAGTACGGGACACAGCAATCAGCCCCAGCATTTT	CASSTGHSNQPQHF
TRBV11-3	TRBD2	TRBJ2-5	-	TGTGCCAGCAGCCCCAGACTAGCGGGGGGGCCGGAGACCCAGTACTTC	CASSPRLAGGPETQYF
TRBV30	-	TRBJ1-4	-	TGTGCCTTACAGGGCTATAATGAAAAACTGTTTTTT	CALQGYNEKLFF
TRBV15	TRBD1	TRBJ1-2	-	TGTGCCACCAGCAGAGATATTTGGCGGACAGGGACTAACTATGGCTACACCTTC	CATSRDIWRTGTNYGYTF
TRBV9	-	TRBJ1-4	few	TGTGCCAGCAGCGTTAGAATCGGAGATGAAAAACTGTTTTTT	CASSVRIGDEKLFF
TRBV6-6	-	TRBJ1-4	-	TGTGCCAGCAGGTCGGCTTCGGGGATGAACGAAAAACTGTTTTTT	CASRSASGMNEKLFF
TRBV2	-	TRBJ1-1	-	TGTGCCAGCAGTGAAGGGGGGGGAGATACTGAAGCTTTCTTT	CASSEGGGDTEAFF
TRBV4-2	TRBD1	TRBJ1-1	-	TGTGCCAGCAGCCAAGAACTCATCACCCAGGGGGGTGAAGCTTTCTTT	CASSQELITQGGEAFF
TRBV10-1	-	TRBJ2-2	once	TGCGTCAGCAGTGACGGTCCCACCGGGGAGCTGTTTTTT	CVSSDGPTGELFF
TRBV9	TRBD1	TRBJ1-3	-	TGTGCCAGCAGCGCCAATGACAGGGGTAGAAACACCATATATTTT	CASSANDRGRNTIYF
TRBV15	TRBD1	TRBJ1-4	-	TGTGCCACCAGCGAGGACAGGGGGCTTGAAAAACTGTTTTTT	CATSEDRGLEKLFF
TRBV2	TRBD1	TRBJ1-1	-	TGTGCCAGCAGTGACCAGGGGGCGAAGACTTTCTTT	CASSDQGAKTFF
TRBV18	TRBD1	TRBJ1-2	once	TGTGCCAGCTCACGACCGGGACAGGGAAACTATGGCTACACCTTC	CASSRPGQGNYGYTF
TRBV2	TRBD1	TRBJ1-4	-	TGTGCCAGCAGTGACAACAGGGGAAGAAAACTGTTTTTT	CASSDNRGRKLFF
TRBV7-3	TRBD2	TRBJ2-3	once	TGTGCCAGCAGCTTATCCCCTTCCCGGGGGGGTATGGATACGCAGTATTTT	CASSLSPSRGGMDTQYF
TRBV4-1	TRBD1	TRBJ2-3	-	TGCGCCAGCAGCCAAGTTGACAGGGCTGCAGATACGCAGTATTTT	CASSQVDRAADTQYF
TRBV2	-	TRBJ2-1	-	TGTGCCAGCAGTGACAGGGGAAGCAATGAGCAGTTCTTC	CASSDRGSNEQFF
TRBV6-1	TRBD1	TRBJ2-7	-	TGTGCCAGCAGTGAGGCGCAGGGGGCGAAGAACGAGCAGTACTTC	CASSEAQGAKNEQYF
TRBV7-8	TRBD1	TRBJ2-3	-	TGTGCCAGCAGCTTTGGGGACAGGGGAGGGCCTCGGGATACGCAGTATTTT	CASSFGDRGGPRDTQYF